This T cell receptor beta chain was captured by sequencing in a study of T cells in Graves' hyperthyroidism and ophthalmopathy (dated by TCRdb to 2018 to 2020). Looking at the study overall: Peripheral blood was sampled at the time of initial diagnosis, prior to any treatment. To identify TCR V-J signatures that set the groups apart, the researchers used a discovery cohort of 90 to 100 patients, made up of fewer than 50 with Graves' ophthalmopathy and some 58 with stable Graves' hyperthyroidism. Prospective prediction of ophthalmopathy was tested in an independent validation cohort consisting of about 20 hyperthyroidism patients and approximately 16 patients who later progressed to ophthalmopathy. For training and testing, the roughly 93 patients in the discovery cohort were randomly divided in a 7:3 ratio. Thyroid tissue and blood T-cell repertoires from six Graves' hyperthyroidism patients were also compared in the study. Following sampling, methimazole starting at 30 mg daily was given to hyperthyroidism patients, and high-dose intravenous methylprednisolone was given to ophthalmopathy patients. The paper describes TCR Vbeta CDR3 sequencing of 140 or so peripheral blood samples, made up of 40 to 45 ophthalmopathy patients, 70 to 75 hyperthyroidism patients and 17 progressor patients. Results the study describes overall, beyond this receptor: A 13 V-J signature model separated ophthalmopathy from stable hyperthyroidism, with about 88% sensitivity and 81.08% specificity in cross-validation and 80%/75% in testing. Most expanded thyroid clonotypes (frequency above 0.001) were also found in blood, which suggests that blood repertoires may mirror thyroid immune responses. In validation, the model predicted progression to ophthalmopathy with over 65% sensitivity and approximately 72% specificity, a median of approximately 6.7 months before onset. Sample size was not statistically predetermined, and investigators were not blinded to group allocation.

The TCR beta CDR3 regions were amplified from RNA transcripts. The TCR CDR3 was subjected to a first round of RT-PCR using the HTBI primer set and the Qiagen OneStep RT-PCR kit. Libraries were constructed in a second round of multiplex PCR, after which size selection and purification were performed. Sequencing of the libraries was done on an Illumina HiSeq2000 using paired-end 100 bp reads. The published analysis was carried out like this. SOAPnuke was used to process the raw data, throwing out any read that contained adapters or uncalled bases, had a mean Phred below 15, or lacked an exact constant-primer or identifier match. High-quality paired reads were merged with COPE v1.2.5, and unique nucleotide sequences were defined as clonotypes. Clonotypes were aligned to IMGT TRBV, TRBD and TRBJ reference segments using MiTCR v1.1. Only V-J combinations with frequency above 0.0001, covering about 99% of repertoires, were analysed. A TCS score was defined as the ratio between F50 (clonal expansion) and ExV (chaos), using BLOSUM62-based TCRdist between CDR3 peptides within each V-J. Welch's t-statistics and random forest reduced roughly 530 V-J features to roughly 13, which were used in a naive Bayes classifier (R e1071). Thyroid-blood repertoire similarity was quantified with the Morisita-Horn index. The public reads were run again by TCRdb, first through fastp at Q25 and then through MiXCR, and only productive beta chains were kept. CDR3 protein sequences are deduplicated, and each keeps its most common genes and DNA. What appears here as the V and J calls and clone size reflects TCRdb's work, not the paper's. Counted in this sample were about 840,000 distinct CDR3 sequences; 38% of them appeared once. About 9% of the sample comes from the top ten.

With respect to this clonotype: The antigen it binds to is not known. No base quality information exists; no much larger clone differs at one position.

Stable Graves' hyperthyroidism was defined as the absence of progression to ophthalmopathy over 18 months of follow-up. The hyperthyroidism patients were between 18 and 65 years old and newly diagnosed, with a disease duration of less than 2 months. Exclusion was applied to patients with uncontrolled infections, other autoimmune diseases, pregnancy or lactation. Diagnoses were based on clinical symptoms, serum thyroxine and TRAb, thyroid ultrasound and orbital computed tomography. PBMCs were isolated from 10 ml of fresh peripheral blood by Ficoll-Paque density gradient centrifugation. Trizol reagent was used to extract total RNA, and RNA quality was then checked on an Agilent 2100 Bioanalyzer. The junction carries 16 bases between V and J, which are trimmed by 10 bases and 0 bases respectively. CDR1 and CDR2 were assigned from the germline V gene as MNHEY and SVGAGI. The CDR3, from cysteine to phenylalanine, totals 16 residues. CDR3 DNA is the only sequence kept; it has 48 bases, read in frame from the first base.

The material sequenced was blood. This receptor was taken from a man aged 18 to 29 with Graves' hyperthyroidism. The chain links TRBV6-5 with TRBJ1-6; the D gene is not confidently resolved. The DNA sequence is as follows: TGTGCCACTCGGAGGGAACCGAGCTCCTATAATTCACCCCTCCACTTT. It translates to CATRREPSSYNSPLHF.